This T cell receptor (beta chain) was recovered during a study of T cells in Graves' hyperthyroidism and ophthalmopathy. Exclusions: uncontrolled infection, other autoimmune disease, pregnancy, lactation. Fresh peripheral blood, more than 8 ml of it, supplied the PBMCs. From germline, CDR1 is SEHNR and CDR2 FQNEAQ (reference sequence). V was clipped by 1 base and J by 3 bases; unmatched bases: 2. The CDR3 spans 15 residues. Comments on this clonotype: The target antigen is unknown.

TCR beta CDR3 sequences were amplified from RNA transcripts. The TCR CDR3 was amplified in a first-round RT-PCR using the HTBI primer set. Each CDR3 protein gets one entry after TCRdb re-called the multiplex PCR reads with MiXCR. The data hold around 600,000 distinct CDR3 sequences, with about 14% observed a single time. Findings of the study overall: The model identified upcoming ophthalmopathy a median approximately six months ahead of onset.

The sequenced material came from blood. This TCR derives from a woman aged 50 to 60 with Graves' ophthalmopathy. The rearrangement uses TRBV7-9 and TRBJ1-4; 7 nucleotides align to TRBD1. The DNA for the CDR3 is TGTGCCAGCAGCTTAGATACAGGGGCTAATGAAAAACTGTTTTTT. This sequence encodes CASSLDTGANEKLFF.